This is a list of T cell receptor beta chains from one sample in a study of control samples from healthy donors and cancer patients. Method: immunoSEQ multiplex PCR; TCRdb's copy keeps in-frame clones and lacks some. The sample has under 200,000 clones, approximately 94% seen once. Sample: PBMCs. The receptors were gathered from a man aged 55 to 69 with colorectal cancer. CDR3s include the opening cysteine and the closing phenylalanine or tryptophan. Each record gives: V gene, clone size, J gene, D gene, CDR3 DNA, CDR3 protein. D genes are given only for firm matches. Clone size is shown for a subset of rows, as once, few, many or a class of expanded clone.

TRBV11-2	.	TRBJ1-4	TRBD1	TGTGCCAGCAGCTCCCGGGACAGGGGGTTGTTAACTAATGAAAAACTGTTTTTT	CASSSRDRGLLTNEKLFF
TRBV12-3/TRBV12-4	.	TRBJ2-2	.	TGTGCCAGCAGTTTAGGGTCCGGGGAGCTGTTTTTT	CASSLGSGELFF
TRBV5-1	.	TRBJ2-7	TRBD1	TGCGCCAGCAGCTCGGGACAGGGTCCCTACGAGCAGTGCTTC	CASSSGQGPYEQCF
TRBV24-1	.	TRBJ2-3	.	TGTGCCACGAGGGGCAGAAGCACAGATACGCAGTATTTT	CATRGRSTDTQYF
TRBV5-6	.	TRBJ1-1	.	TGTGCCAGCAGCCGAGGAGGGGCGGGGGGCACTGAAGCTTTCTTT	CASSRGGAGGTEAFF
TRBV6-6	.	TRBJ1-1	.	TGTGCCAGCAGTTGGACAGAAATGAACACTGAAGCTTTCTTT	CASSWTEMNTEAFF
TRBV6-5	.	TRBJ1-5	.	TGTGCCAGCAAGGGCGGGGGCAATCAGCCCCAGCATTTT	CASKGGGNQPQHF
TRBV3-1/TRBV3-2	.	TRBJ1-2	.	TGTGCCAGCAGCCAAGGACAGTCTCTATATGGCTACACCTTC	CASSQGQSLYGYTF
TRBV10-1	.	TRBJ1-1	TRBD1	TGCGCCAGCCGGGGACAGGGGGAAACTGAAGCTTTCTTT	CASRGQGETEAFF
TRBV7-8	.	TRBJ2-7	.	TGTGCCAGCAGTTATGACACCATCTCCTACGAGCAGTACTTC	CASSYDTISYEQYF
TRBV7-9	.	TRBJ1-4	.	TGTGCCAGCAGCCCGACAGGCAATTTAGGAAAACTGTTTTTT	CASSPTGNLGKLFF
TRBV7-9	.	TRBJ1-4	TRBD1	TGTGCCAGCAGCTTAGGGGACAGGGAAGGTGAAAAACTGTTTTTT	CASSLGDREGEKLFF
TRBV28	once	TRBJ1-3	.	TGTGCCAGCATATCAACAGTTGGAAACACCATATATTTT	CASISTVGNTIYF
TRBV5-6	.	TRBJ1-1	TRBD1	TGTGCCAGCAGCTTGGTAGGGCAGGGGGGAACTGAAGCTTTCTTT	CASSLVGQGGTEAFF
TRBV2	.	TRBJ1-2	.	TGTGCCAGCAGTGAAAGCGGTTATGGCTACACCTTC	CASSESGYGYTF
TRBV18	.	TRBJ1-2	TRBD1	TGTGCCAGCTCACGGGGGACAGGAGCTAACTATGGCTACACCTTC	CASSRGTGANYGYTF
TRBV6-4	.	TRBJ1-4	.	TGTGCCAGCAGTGACTCGGGAAGGCTGCCTGAAAAACTGTTTTTT	CASSDSGRLPEKLFF
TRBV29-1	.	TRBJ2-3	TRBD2	TGCAGCGTTGAAGACGCCTTCCGGCTAGCGGGAGCAACGCAGTATTTT	CSVEDAFRLAGATQYF
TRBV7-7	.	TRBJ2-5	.	TGTGCCAGCAGCTTCGGGACCGAAGAGACCCAGTACTTC	CASSFGTEETQYF
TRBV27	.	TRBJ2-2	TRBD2	TGTGCCAGCAGTTTTGAGCGGGGGACCAACACCGGGGAGCTGTTTTTT	CASSFERGTNTGELFF
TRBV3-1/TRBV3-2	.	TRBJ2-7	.	TGTGCCAGCAGCCAAGGGGGGGAGCAGTACTTC	CASSQGGEQYF
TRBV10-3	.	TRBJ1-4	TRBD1	TGTGCCATCAGCGATGACAGGGGGGGGGAAAAACTGTTTTTT	CAISDDRGGEKLFF
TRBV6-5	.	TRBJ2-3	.	TGTGCCGCCAGGGGCTCCCCGGCAGATACGCAGTATTTT	CAARGSPADTQYF
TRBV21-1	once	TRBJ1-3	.	TGTGCCAGCAGCTCCCGGATTAGGGCAAGAACAGGGGTTGGAAACACCATATATTTT	CASSSRIRARTGVGNTIYF
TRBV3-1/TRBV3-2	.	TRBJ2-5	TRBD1	TGTGCCAGCAGCCCTCGGACAGGGGGTAGCAGAGAGACCCAGTACTTC	CASSPRTGGSRETQYF
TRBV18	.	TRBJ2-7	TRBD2	TGTGCCAGCTCACTAACCGGGACTAGCGGGGGTTACGAGCAGTACTTC	CASSLTGTSGGYEQYF
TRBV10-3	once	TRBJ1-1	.	TGTGCCATCAGGGAAGGGGTGGTGGACACTGAAGCTTTCTTT	CAIREGVVDTEAFF